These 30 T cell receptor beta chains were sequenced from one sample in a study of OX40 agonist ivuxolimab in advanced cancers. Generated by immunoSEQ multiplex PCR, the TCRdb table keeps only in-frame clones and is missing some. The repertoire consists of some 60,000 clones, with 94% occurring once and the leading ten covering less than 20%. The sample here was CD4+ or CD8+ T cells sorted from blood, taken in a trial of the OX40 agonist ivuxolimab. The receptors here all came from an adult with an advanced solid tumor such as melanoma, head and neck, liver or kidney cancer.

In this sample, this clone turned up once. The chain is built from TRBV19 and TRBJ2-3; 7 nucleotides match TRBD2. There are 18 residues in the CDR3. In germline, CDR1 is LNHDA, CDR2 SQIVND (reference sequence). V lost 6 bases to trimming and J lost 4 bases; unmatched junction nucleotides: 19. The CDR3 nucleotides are TGTGCCAGTAGAGAGGGACTACAAGGATCCGGACATCCAGATACGCAGTATTTT. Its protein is CASREGLQGSGHPDTQYF.

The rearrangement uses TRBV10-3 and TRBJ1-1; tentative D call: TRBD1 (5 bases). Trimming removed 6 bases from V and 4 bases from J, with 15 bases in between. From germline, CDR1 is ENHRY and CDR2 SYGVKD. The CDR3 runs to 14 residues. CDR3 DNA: TGTGCCATCAGCCCTTTACAGGTTGGCACTGAAGCTTTCTTT. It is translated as CAISPLQVGTEAFF.

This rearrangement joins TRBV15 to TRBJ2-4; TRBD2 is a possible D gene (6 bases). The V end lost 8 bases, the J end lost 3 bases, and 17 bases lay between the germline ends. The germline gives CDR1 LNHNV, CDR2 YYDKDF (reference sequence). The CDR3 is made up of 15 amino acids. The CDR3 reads CATFEGGGFKNIQYF. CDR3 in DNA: TGTGCCACCTTTGAGGGAGGTGGCTTCAAAAACATTCAGTACTTC.

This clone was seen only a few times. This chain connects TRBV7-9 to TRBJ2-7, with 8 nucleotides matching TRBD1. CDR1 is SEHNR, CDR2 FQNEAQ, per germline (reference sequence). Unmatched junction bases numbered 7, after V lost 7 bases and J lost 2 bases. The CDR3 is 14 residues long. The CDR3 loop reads CASTPDRAAYEQYF. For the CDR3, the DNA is TGTGCCAGCACCCCGGACAGGGCAGCCTACGAGCAGTACTTC.

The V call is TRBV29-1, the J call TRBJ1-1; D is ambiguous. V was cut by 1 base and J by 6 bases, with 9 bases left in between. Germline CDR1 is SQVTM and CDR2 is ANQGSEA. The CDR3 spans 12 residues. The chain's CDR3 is CSVEGRRAEAFF. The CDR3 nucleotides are TGCAGCGTTGAAGGAAGGAGGGCTGAAGCTTTCTTT.

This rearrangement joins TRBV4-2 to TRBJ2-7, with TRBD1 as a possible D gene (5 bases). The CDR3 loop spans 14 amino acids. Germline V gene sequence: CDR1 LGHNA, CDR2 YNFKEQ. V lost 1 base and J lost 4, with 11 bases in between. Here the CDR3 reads CASSQGAGRYEQYF. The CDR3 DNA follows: TGTGCCAGCAGCCAAGGGGCAGGGCGATACGAGCAGTACTTC.

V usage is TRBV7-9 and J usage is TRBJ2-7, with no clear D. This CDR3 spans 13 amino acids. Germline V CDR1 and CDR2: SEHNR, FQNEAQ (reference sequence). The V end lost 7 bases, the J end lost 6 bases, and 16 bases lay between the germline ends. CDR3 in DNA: TGTGCCAGCACCTCGCCGGGTAGCCCCGAGCAGTACTTC. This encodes CASTSPGSPEQYF.

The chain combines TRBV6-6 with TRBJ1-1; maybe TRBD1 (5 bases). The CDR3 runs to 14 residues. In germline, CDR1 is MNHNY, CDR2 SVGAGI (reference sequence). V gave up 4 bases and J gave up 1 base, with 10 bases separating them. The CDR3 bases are TGTGCCAGCAGTTTGTCGGGGGGGAACACTGAAGCTTTCTTT. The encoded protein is CASSLSGGNTEAFF.

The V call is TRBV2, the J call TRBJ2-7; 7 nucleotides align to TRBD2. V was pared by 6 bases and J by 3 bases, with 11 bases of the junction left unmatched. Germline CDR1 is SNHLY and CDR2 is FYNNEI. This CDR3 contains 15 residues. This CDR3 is CASRGPAASGYEQYF. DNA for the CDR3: TGTGCCAGCAGGGGACCGGCGGCTAGCGGCTACGAGCAGTACTTC. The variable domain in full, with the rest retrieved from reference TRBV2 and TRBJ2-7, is EPEVTQTPSHQVTQMGQEVILRCVPISNHLYFYWYRQILGQKVEFLVSFYNNEISEKSEIFDDQFSVERPDGSNFTLKIRSTKLEDSAMYFCASRGPAASGYEQYFGPGTRLTVT.

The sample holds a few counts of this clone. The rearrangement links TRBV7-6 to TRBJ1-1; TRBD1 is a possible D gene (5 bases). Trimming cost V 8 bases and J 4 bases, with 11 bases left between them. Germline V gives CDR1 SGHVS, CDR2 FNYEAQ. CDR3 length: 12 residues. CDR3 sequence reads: CASSRVGTEAFF. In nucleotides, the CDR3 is TGTGCCAGCTCCAGGGTGGGCACTGAAGCTTTCTTT. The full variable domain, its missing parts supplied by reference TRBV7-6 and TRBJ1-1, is GAGVSQSPRYKVTKRGQDVALRCDPISGHVSLYWYRQALGQGPEFLTYFNYEAQQDKSGLPNDRFSAERPEGSISTLTIQRTEQRDSAMYRCASSRVGTEAFFGQGTRLTVV.

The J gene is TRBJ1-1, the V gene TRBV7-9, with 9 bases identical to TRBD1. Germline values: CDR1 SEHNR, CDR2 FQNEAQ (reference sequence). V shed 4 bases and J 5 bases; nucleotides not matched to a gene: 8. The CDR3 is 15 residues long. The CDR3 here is CASSSRDRVGTEAFF. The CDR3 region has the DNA TGTGCCAGCAGCTCCCGGGACAGGGTGGGGACTGAAGCTTTCTTT.

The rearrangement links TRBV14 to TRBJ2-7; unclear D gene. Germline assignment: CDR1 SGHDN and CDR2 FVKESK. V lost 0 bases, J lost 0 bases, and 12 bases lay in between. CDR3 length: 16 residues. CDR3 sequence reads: CASSQEDFSPSYEQYF. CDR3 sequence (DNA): TGTGCCAGCAGCCAAGAGGATTTCAGTCCCTCCTACGAGCAGTACTTC.

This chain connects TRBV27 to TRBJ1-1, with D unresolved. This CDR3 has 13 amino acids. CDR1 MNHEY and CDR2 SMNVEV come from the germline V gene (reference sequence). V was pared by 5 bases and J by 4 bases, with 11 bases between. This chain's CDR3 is CASSTGWGTEAFF. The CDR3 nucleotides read TGTGCCAGCAGTACGGGCTGGGGCACTGAAGCTTTCTTT.

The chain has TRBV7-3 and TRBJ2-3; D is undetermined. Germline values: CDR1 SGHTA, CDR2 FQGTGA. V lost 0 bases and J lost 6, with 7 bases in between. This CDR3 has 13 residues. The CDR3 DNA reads TGTGCCAGCAGCTTAACGGGAATTGATACGCAGTATTTT. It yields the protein CASSLTGIDTQYF. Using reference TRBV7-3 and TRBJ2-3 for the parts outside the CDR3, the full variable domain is GAGVSQTPSNKVTEKGKYVELRCDPISGHTALYWYRQSLGQGPEFLIYFQGTGAADDSGLPNDRFFAVRPEGSVSTLKIQRTERGDSAVYLCASSLTGIDTQYFGPGTRLTVL.

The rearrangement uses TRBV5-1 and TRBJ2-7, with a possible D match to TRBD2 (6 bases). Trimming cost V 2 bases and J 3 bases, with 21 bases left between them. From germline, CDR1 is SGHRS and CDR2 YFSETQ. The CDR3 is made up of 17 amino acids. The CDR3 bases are TGCGCCAGCAGCTTCTTTGGAGGGATCGTAATTAACTACGAGCAGTACTTC. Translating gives CASSFFGGIVINYEQYF.

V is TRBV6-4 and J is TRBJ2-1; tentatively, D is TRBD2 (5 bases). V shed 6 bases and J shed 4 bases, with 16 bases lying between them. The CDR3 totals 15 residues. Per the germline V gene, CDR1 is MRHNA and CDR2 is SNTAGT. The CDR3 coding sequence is TGTGCCAGCAGCCTGGTGGCTAGCCGATACAATGAGCAGTTCTTC. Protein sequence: CASSLVASRYNEQFF.

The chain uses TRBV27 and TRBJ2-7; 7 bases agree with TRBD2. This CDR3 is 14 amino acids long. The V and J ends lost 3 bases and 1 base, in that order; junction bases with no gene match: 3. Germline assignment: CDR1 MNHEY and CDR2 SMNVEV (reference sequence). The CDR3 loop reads CASSLGLPSYEQYF. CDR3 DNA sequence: TGTGCCAGCAGTTTGGGACTACCGTCCTACGAGCAGTACTTC.

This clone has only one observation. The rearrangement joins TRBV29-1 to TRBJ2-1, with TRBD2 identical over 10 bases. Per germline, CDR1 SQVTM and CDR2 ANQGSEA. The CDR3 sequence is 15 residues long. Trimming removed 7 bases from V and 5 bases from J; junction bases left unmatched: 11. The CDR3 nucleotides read TGCAGCGCCCGAAAGGCTAGCGGGAGTAACAATGAGCAGTTCTTC. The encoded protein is CSARKASGSNNEQFF.

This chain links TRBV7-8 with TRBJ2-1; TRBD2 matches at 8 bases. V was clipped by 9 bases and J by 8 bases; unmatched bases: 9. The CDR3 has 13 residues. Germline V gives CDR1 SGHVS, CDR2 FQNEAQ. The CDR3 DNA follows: TGTGCCAGTGAAACCGGGAGGGGTTATGAGCAGTTCTTC. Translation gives CASETGRGYEQFF.

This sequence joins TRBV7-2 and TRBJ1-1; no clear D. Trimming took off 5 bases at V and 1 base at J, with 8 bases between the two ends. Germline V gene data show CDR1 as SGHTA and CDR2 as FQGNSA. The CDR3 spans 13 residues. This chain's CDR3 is CASSPTRNTEAFF. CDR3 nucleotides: TGTGCCAGCAGCCCCACTAGGAACACTGAAGCTTTCTTT.

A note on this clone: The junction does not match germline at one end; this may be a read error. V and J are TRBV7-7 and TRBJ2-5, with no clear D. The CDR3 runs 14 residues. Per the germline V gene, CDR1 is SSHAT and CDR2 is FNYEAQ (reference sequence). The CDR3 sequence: CASSLGWGQETQYF. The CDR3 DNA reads TGTGCTAGCAGCTTGGGGTGGGGTCAAGAGACCCAGTACTTC. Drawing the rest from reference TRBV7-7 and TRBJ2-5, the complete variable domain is GAGVSQSPRYKVTKRGQDVTLRCDPISSHATLYWYQQALGQGPEFLTYFNYEAQPDKSGLPSDRFSAERPEGSISTLTIQRTEQRDSAMYRCASSLGWGQETQYFGPGTRLLVL.

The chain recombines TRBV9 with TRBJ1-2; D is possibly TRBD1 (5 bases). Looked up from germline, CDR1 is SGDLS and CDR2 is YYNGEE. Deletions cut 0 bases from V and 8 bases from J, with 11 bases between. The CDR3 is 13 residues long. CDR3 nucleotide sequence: TGTGCCAGCAGCGTAGACCAGGGAGGCGGCTACACCTTC. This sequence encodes CASSVDQGGGYTF.

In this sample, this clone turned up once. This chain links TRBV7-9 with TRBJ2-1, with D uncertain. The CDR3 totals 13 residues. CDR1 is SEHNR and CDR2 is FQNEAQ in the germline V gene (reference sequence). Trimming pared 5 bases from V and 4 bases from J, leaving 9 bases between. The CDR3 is CASSPAYYNEQFF. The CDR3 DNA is TGTGCCAGCAGCCCAGCGTATTACAATGAGCAGTTCTTC.

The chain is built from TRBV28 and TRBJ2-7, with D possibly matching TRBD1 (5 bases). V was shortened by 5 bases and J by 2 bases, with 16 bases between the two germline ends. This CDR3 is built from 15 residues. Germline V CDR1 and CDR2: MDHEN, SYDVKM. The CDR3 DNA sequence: TGTGCCAGCAGTCTACGTTCGACGGACACCTACGAGCAGTACTTC. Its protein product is CASSLRSTDTYEQYF. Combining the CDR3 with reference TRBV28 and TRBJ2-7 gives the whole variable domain DVKVTQSSRYLVKRTGEKVFLECVQDMDHENMFWYRQDPGLGLRLIYFSYDVKMKEKGDIPEGYSVSREKKERFSLILESASTNQTSMYLCASSLRSTDTYEQYFGPGTRLTVT.

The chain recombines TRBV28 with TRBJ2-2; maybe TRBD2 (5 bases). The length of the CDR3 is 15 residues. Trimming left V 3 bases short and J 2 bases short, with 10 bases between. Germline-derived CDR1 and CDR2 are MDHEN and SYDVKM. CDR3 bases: TGTGCCAGCAGTTTTCTCCGGGGAAACACCGGGGAGCTGTTTTTT. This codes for CASSFLRGNTGELFF.

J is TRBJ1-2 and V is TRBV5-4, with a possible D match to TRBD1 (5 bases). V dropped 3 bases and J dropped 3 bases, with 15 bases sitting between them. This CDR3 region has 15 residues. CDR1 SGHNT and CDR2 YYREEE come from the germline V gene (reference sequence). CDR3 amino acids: CASSSVRGSHYGYTF. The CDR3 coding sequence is TGTGCCAGCAGCTCTGTTAGGGGTTCTCACTATGGCTACACCTTC.

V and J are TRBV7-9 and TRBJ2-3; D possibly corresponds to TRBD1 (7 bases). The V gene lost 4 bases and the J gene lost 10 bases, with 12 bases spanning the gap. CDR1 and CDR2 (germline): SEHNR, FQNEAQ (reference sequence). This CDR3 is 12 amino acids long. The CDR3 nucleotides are TGTGCCAGCAGCTGGTCAGGGGGGTCGCAGTATTTT. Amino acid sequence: CASSWSGGSQYF.

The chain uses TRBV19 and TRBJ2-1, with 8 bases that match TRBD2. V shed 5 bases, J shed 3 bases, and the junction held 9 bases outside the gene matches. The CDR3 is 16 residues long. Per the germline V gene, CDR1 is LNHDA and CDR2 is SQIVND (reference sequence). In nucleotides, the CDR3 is TGTGCCAGTAGTTTAATAGTCCTAGCGGGCTACAATGAGCAGTTCTTC. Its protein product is CASSLIVLAGYNEQFF.

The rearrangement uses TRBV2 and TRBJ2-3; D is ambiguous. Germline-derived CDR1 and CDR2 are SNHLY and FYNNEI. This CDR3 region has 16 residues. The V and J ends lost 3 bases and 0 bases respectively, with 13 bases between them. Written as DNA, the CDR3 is TGTGCCAGCAGTGACCAACTTGTCTTAAGCACAGATACGCAGTATTTT. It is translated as CASSDQLVLSTDTQYF. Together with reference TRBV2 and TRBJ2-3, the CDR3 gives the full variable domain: EPEVTQTPSHQVTQMGQEVILRCVPISNHLYFYWYRQILGQKVEFLVSFYNNEISEKSEIFDDQFSVERPDGSNFTLKIRSTKLEDSAMYFCASSDQLVLSTDTQYFGPGTRLTVL.

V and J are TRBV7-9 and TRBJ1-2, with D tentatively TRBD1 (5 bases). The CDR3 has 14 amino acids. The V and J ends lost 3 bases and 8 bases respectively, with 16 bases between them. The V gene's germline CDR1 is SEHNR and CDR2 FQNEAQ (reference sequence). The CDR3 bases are TGTGCCAGCAGCTTGGGACCGAGTATAGGAGGCTACACCTTC. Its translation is CASSLGPSIGGYTF.